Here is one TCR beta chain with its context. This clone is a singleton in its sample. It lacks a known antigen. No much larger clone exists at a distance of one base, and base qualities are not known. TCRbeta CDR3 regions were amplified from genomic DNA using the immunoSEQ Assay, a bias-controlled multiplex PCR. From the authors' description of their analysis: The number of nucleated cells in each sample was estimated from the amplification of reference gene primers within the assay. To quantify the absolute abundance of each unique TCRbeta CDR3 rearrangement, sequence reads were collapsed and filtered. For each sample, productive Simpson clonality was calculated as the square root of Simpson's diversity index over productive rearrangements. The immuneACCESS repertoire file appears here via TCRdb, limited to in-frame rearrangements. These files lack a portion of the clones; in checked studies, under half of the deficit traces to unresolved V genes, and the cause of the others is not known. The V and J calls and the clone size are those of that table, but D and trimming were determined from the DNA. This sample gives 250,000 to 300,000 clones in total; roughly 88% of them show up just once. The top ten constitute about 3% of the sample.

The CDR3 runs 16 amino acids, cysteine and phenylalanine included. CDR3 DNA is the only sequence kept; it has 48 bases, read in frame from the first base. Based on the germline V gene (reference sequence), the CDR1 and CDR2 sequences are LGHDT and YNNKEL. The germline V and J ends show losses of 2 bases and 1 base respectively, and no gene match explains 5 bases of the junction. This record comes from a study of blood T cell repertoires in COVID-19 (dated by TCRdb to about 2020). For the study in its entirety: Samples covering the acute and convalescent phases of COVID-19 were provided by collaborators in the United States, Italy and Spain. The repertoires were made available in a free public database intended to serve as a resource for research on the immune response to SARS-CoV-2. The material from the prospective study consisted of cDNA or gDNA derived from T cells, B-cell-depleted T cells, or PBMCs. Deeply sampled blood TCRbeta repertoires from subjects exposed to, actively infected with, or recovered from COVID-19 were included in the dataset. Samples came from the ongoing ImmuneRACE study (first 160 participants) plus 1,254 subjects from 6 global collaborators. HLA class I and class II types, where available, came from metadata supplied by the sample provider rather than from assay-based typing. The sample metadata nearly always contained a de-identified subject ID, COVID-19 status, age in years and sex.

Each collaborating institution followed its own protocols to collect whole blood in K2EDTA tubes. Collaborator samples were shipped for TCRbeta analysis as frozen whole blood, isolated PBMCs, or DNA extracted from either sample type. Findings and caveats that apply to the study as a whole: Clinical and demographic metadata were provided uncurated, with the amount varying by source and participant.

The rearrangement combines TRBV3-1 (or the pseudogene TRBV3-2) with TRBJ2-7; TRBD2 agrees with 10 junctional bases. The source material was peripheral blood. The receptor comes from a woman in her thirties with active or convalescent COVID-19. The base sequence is TGTGCCAGCAGCCAATTCCGGACTAGCGGATCCTACGAGCAGTACTTC. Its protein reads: CASSQFRTSGSYEQYF.